This entry describes one T cell receptor beta chain. This specimen belongs to a study of OX40 agonist ivuxolimab in advanced cancers. Libraries were prepared by immunoSEQ multiplex PCR; TCRdb keeps only in-frame clonotypes and omits some of them. The table has 30,000 to 45,000 clones, about 90% seen once. The CDR3 extends over 14 amino acids. Specimen: CD4+ or CD8+ T cells sorted from blood, collected in a trial of the OX40 agonist ivuxolimab. The V and J genes are TRBV21-1 and TRBJ2-4; the tabulated D call, TRBD1, remains unverified against the DNA. TRBV21-1 is given as a pseudogene. The sequence was collected from an adult with an advanced solid tumor such as melanoma, head and neck, liver or kidney cancer. The DNA of the CDR3 is TGTGCCAGCAGTGGCAGATTAGCCAAAAACATTCAGTACTTC. This codes for CASSGRLAKNIQYF.